This T cell receptor (beta chain) is from a study of beta chain features in type 1 diabetes. Notes on this clone: The antigen is undetermined.

J gave up 6 bases and V 7 bases, and 6 bases lay outside the gene matches. Germline CDR1 reads SGHRS; CDR2 reads YFSETQ. The CDR3 length is 13 residues. Findings and limits, study-wide: A moderate, significant TCRB CDR3 shortening appeared in type 1 diabetes across four CD4+ subsets.

Every bit of the isolated RNA underwent reverse transcription, so sequencing read expressed TCRB transcripts. This table comes from immunoSEQ multiplex PCR, and its TCRdb copy is limited to in-frame clones, with some not included. The sample has 250,000 to 350,000 clones, around an eighth seen once. The chain recombines TRBV5-1 with TRBJ2-7, with 11 bases lining up with TRBD1. This receptor was obtained from a man aged 30 to 45 with type 1 diabetes. Material for sequencing was naive CD4+ T cells from blood. CDR3 coding DNA: TGCGCCAGCGCCGGGACAGGGGGTGGCGAGCAGTACTTC. Amino acid sequence: CASAGTGGGEQYF.